This passage covers 32 T cell receptor beta chains from one sample sequenced in a study of blood T cells in healthy people across ages. With a J-beta primer mix and a sample-barcoded 5' primer, a second PCR ran roughly 6 to 11 cycles. Each CDR3 protein gets one entry after TCRdb re-called the 5' RACE reads with MiXCR. The table shows some 1,500,000 distinct CDR3 sequences, with 35% to 45% occurring only once. The sample comprised blood. Every receptor here comes from a woman under 30 in good health.

In its sample, this clonotype was seen a few times. The rearrangement links TRBV20-1 to TRBJ2-3; 8 nucleotides agree with TRBD2. Germline V lookup: CDR1 DFQATT, CDR2 SNEGSKA (reference sequence). Losses at the gene ends were 6 bases for V and 0 bases for J; bases not matched to a gene: 14. This CDR3 has 17 amino acids. The CDR3, as DNA: TGCAGTGCCAAGAGACTAGCGTTAGCCACTAGCACAGATACGCAGTATTTT. It specifies CSAKRLALATSTDTQYF.

The J gene is TRBJ1-1, the V gene TRBV4-1; unclear D gene. The CDR3 is made up of 11 amino acids. Germline V gene lookup returns CDR1 MGHRA and CDR2 YSYEKL. The V gene lost 2 bases and the J gene lost 9 bases, with 7 bases spanning the gap. The CDR3 sequence is CASSQFEKAFF. CDR3 DNA: TGCGCCAGCAGCCAATTCGAGAAAGCTTTCTTT.

With respect to this clonotype: Mismatch with germline at one junction end may stem from a read error. This chain connects TRBV27 to TRBJ2-7, with 7 positions matching TRBD1. This CDR3 is 15 amino acids long. Germline V gene data show CDR1 as MNHEY and CDR2 as SMNVEV (reference sequence). CDR3 in DNA: TGTGCCAGTAGTTTATCGGCAGGGGGTTTTGACGAGCAGTACTTC. Residues: CASSLSAGGFDEQYF.

The chain is built from TRBV20-1 and TRBJ2-7; 11 bases are a match to TRBD1. This CDR3 region has 14 residues. Unmatched junction bases numbered 9, after V lost 6 bases and J lost 5 bases. CDR1 is DFQATT, CDR2 SNEGSKA, per germline (reference sequence). DNA for the CDR3: TGCAGTGCAAAAAGGACAGGGGGCAGGGACGAGCAGTACTTC. Its protein product is CSAKRTGGRDEQYF.

This clonotype was observed at least ten times. V and J are TRBV7-9 and TRBJ2-7; D remains unclear. This CDR3 contains 13 residues. Trimming took 5 bases from V and 1 from J, leaving 9 bases between them. CDR1 and CDR2 (germline): SEHNR, FQNEAQ (reference sequence). The CDR3 DNA is TGTGCCAGCAGCCCCCGGGCTTCCTACGAGCAGTACTTC. Encoded protein: CASSPRASYEQYF.

This chain links TRBV20-1 with TRBJ1-1; possibly TRBD1 for D (5 bases). The CDR3 is 12 residues long. V dropped 4 bases and J dropped 8 bases, with 14 bases sitting between them. Germline V gives CDR1 DFQATT, CDR2 SNEGSKA (reference sequence). This chain's CDR3 is CSAKADTWEAFF. The CDR3 bases are TGCAGTGCTAAAGCGGACACGTGGGAAGCTTTCTTT.

The V gene is TRBV6-5, the J gene TRBJ2-1, with 7 nucleotides matching TRBD2. Germline V CDR1 and CDR2: MNHEY, SVGAGI. The CDR3 covers 16 residues. V was pared by 2 bases and J by 5 bases, with 9 bases of the junction left unmatched. This CDR3 is CASSYLAGVPNNEQFF. The CDR3 DNA reads TGTGCCAGCAGTTACCTTGCGGGGGTCCCTAACAATGAGCAGTTCTTC.

This clonotype was counted a few times. The V and J genes are TRBV7-9 and TRBJ1-2; D gene unclear. The CDR3 has 12 amino acids. Germline V gives CDR1 SEHNR, CDR2 FQNEAQ (reference sequence). Trimming took off 5 bases at V and 8 bases at J, with 12 bases between the two ends. CDR3 region: CASSPPSHGYTF. DNA for the CDR3: TGTGCCAGCAGCCCACCTAGTCACGGCTACACCTTC.

This chain connects TRBV20-1 to TRBJ2-1, with D unclear. The CDR3 is made up of 12 amino acids. CDR1 DFQATT and CDR2 SNEGSKA come from the germline V gene (reference sequence). Between the trimmed V and J ends, which lost 6 bases and 5 bases, there was a span of 11 bases. CDR3 sequence: CSAGGNHNEQFF. CDR3 bases: TGCAGTGCGGGCGGAAACCACAATGAGCAGTTCTTC.

This clonotype has a single count. The chain carries TRBV20-1 and TRBJ1-1; 9 bases are shared with TRBD1. V shed 4 bases and J 5 bases; nucleotides not matched to a gene: 5. This CDR3 comprises 13 residues. The germline gives CDR1 DFQATT, CDR2 SNEGSKA (reference sequence). The CDR3 region is CSAMGQGETEAFF. The CDR3 DNA sequence: TGCAGTGCTATGGGACAGGGAGAAACTGAAGCTTTCTTT.

The chain carries TRBV20-1 and TRBJ1-2, with D maybe TRBD1 (6 bases). The CDR3 is 15 amino acids. V lost 5 bases, J lost 3 bases, and 19 bases lay in between. CDR1 and CDR2 (germline): DFQATT, SNEGSKA (reference sequence). In nucleotides, the CDR3 is TGCAGTGCTCGAAGGGGGGGGGCTGTGGACTATGGCTACACCTTC. Its protein product is CSARRGGAVDYGYTF.

This clonotype turned up a few times. This chain links TRBV25-1 with TRBJ2-7; the D gene is possibly TRBD1 (6 bases). Trimming removed 5 bases from V and 2 bases from J, with 13 bases in between. The CDR3 has 14 residues. Germline V CDR1 and CDR2: MGHDK, SYGVNS. CDR3 loop: CASSKTRGPYEQYF. The CDR3 DNA follows: TGTGCCAGCAGTAAGACCAGGGGCCCCTACGAGCAGTACTTC.

The rearrangement links TRBV7-2 to TRBJ1-2; D is possibly TRBD1 (6 bases). Looked up from germline, CDR1 is SGHTA and CDR2 is FQGNSA. The CDR3 totals 15 residues. V lost 4 bases to trimming and J lost 7 bases, with 19 bases between them. CDR3 nucleotides: TGTGCCAGCAGCTGCGCAGCAGGGGCCGGTCGTGGCTACACCTTC. It codes for CASSCAAGAGRGYTF.

The chain employs TRBV27 and TRBJ1-2; tentatively, D is TRBD1 (6 bases). The CDR3 runs to 14 residues. V was shortened by 2 bases and J by 8 bases, with 15 bases between the two germline ends. Germline V gene lookup returns CDR1 MNHEY and CDR2 SMNVEV (reference sequence). The CDR3 sequence: CASSLGGRGFGYTF. DNA for the CDR3: TGTGCCAGCAGTTTAGGGGGCCGGGGGTTCGGCTACACCTTC.

At least ten counts were recorded for this clonotype. This sequence joins TRBV20-1 and TRBJ2-5; the D gene is possibly TRBD2 (5 bases). This CDR3 contains 13 residues. Germline V gives CDR1 DFQATT, CDR2 SNEGSKA (reference sequence). Trimming pared 6 bases from V and 2 bases from J, leaving 13 bases between. Here the CDR3 DNA reads TGCAGTGCCAGCCTCCGGGGTCAAGAGACCCAGTACTTC. This sequence encodes CSASLRGQETQYF.

The rearrangement links TRBV20-1 to TRBJ1-1; D is uncertain. This CDR3 is built from 13 residues. V was pared by 1 base and J by 3 bases, with 9 bases between. Germline CDR1 is DFQATT and CDR2 is SNEGSKA (reference sequence). DNA of the CDR3: TGCAGTGCTAGAGTAAGTGGGCACACTGAAGCTTTCTTT. Protein: CSARVSGHTEAFF.

This clonotype was counted a few times. The gene calls are TRBV29-1 and TRBJ2-3; no clear D gene. The CDR3 consists of 13 residues. CDR1 and CDR2 (germline): SQVTM, ANQGSEA. Trimming left V 3 bases short and J 2 bases short, with 9 bases between. CDR3 sequence: CSVDGPYTDTQYF. Here the CDR3 DNA reads TGCAGCGTTGACGGGCCGTACACAGATACGCAGTATTTT.

This chain uses TRBV24-1 with TRBJ2-6; D is unclear. This CDR3 is built from 14 residues. Deletions cut 5 bases from V and 0 bases from J, with 4 bases between. Germline values: CDR1 KGHDR, CDR2 SFDVKD. Here the CDR3 reads CATSVGSGANVLTF. The CDR3 DNA reads as TGTGCCACCAGTGTTGGCTCTGGGGCCAACGTCCTGACTTTC.

The rearrangement links TRBV6-2 or TRBV6-3 to TRBJ2-6, with unresolved D. In germline, CDR1 is MNHEY, CDR2 SVGEGT. The CDR3 consists of 17 residues. The germline V and J ends were trimmed by 2 bases and 0 bases, with 11 bases remaining between them. CDR3 nucleotide sequence: TGTGCCAGCAGTTACAACACCCGCAGCTCTGGGGCCAACGTCCTGACTTTC. This gives the protein CASSYNTRSSGANVLTF.

DNA for the CDR3: TGTGCCAGCAATGGCGGACAGGGGATAGCCAAAAACATTCAGTACTTC. This sequence encodes CASNGGQGIAKNIQYF. This chain links TRBV2 with TRBJ2-4; TRBD1 aligns across 9 bases. The CDR3 consists of 16 residues. Germline values: CDR1 SNHLY, CDR2 FYNNEI. Trimming cost V 7 bases and J 0 bases; bases outside gene matches: 7.

The gene calls are TRBV20-1 and TRBJ1-1, with a weak D call TRBD1 (5 bases). Germline lookup yields CDR1 DFQATT and CDR2 SNEGSKA (reference sequence). V was pared by 5 bases and J by 5 bases, with 12 bases between. CDR3 length equals 12 residues. CDR3 residues: CSADWGSTEAFF. The DNA of the CDR3 is TGCAGTGCTGACTGGGGCTCTACTGAAGCTTTCTTT.

The chain links TRBV6-1 to TRBJ1-6, with a tentative D call TRBD1 (5 bases). The germline gives CDR1 MNHNS, CDR2 SASEGT. Trimming stripped 1 base from V and 0 bases from J, with 16 bases between. There are 19 residues in the CDR3. CDR3 sequence reads: CASSEVAGTYSSYNSPLHF. Written as DNA, the CDR3 is TGTGCCAGCAGTGAAGTCGCAGGGACGTACAGCTCCTATAATTCACCCCTCCACTTT.

The chain carries TRBV7-9 and TRBJ1-5, with D tentatively TRBD1 (5 bases). Trimming left V 3 bases short and J 1 base short, with 16 bases between. Germline CDR1 reads SEHNR; CDR2 reads FQNEAQ (reference sequence). The length of the CDR3 is 17 residues. CDR3 sequence reads: CASSFFTGVESNQPQHF. The CDR3 coding sequence is TGTGCCAGCAGCTTTTTCACAGGAGTTGAGAGCAATCAGCCCCAGCATTTT.

This clonotype was counted between two and nine times. The chain is built from TRBV7-2 and TRBJ2-3; TRBD1 agrees at 8 bases. CDR3 length: 15 amino acids. Germline V gene data show CDR1 as SGHTA and CDR2 as FQGNSA. V lost 5 bases and J lost 6; bases outside the gene matches: 10. The CDR3 reads CASSQPQGAEDTQYF. The CDR3 DNA sequence: TGTGCCAGCAGCCAACCTCAGGGGGCAGAGGATACGCAGTATTTT.

The rearrangement links TRBV4-2 to TRBJ2-7; 14 bases line up with TRBD2. There are 17 residues in the CDR3. J gave up 4 bases and V 4 bases, and 9 bases lay outside the gene matches. Germline V gene lookup returns CDR1 LGHNA and CDR2 YNFKEQ. The DNA of the CDR3 is TGTGCCAGCAGCCCGCGACTAGCGGGAGGGCCAAAATACGAGCAGTACTTC. It specifies CASSPRLAGGPKYEQYF.

This clonotype was seen a handful of times. The CDR3 DNA sequence: TGTGCCAGCAGTTTCTTAAGCCATGAGCAGTTCTTC. This sequence encodes CASSFLSHEQFF. The V call is TRBV28, the J call TRBJ2-1, with D unclear. The V and J ends lost 3 bases and 8 bases respectively, with 8 bases between them. The CDR3 sequence is 12 residues long. The germline V gene has CDR1 MDHEN and CDR2 SYDVKM.

There are many counts of this clonotype. The genes are TRBV10-3 and TRBJ2-7; 7 bases fit TRBD1. The length of the CDR3 is 15 residues. Trimming cost V 7 bases and J 9 bases; bases outside gene matches: 18. Germline V gene sequence: CDR1 ENHRY, CDR2 SYGVKD. The CDR3 loop reads CAITPTSTGSHGQYF. The DNA for the CDR3 is TGTGCCATCACCCCAACGTCGACAGGGAGTCACGGGCAGTACTTC.

Concerning this clonotype: An end of the junction does not agree with germline; a read error may underlie this. The chain recombines TRBV20-1 with TRBJ1-2, with a tentative D call TRBD1 (5 bases). This CDR3 is built from 13 residues. Germline CDR1 and CDR2: DFQATT and SNEGSKA (reference sequence). Here the CDR3 reads CCARGREDYGYTF. CDR3 DNA sequence: TGCTGTGCTAGGGGCAGGGAAGACTATGGCTACACCTTC.

This clonotype showed up many times. J is TRBJ2-1 and V is TRBV29-1; 12 bases line up with TRBD2. The CDR3 sequence is 14 residues long. Germline CDR1 and CDR2: SQVTM and ANQGSEA. V lost 5 bases and J lost 4; bases outside the gene matches: 3. The CDR3 bases are TGCAGCGTTCCCGGACTAGCGGGGTACAATGAGCAGTTCTTC. As protein: CSVPGLAGYNEQFF.

The chain recombines TRBV6-5 with TRBJ2-3; 9 positions match TRBD2. CDR1 is MNHEY and CDR2 is SVGAGI in the germline V gene. V dropped 0 bases and J dropped 6; count of bases not matched to a gene: 4. The CDR3 is 15 residues long. CDR3 nucleotides: TGTGCCAGCAGTTACTCGAGCGGGGGGCGGGATACGCAGTATTTT. Its protein is CASSYSSGGRDTQYF.

This clonotype was seen a few times. The J gene is TRBJ1-2, the V gene TRBV18, with a possible D match to TRBD1 (5 bases). The CDR3 extends over 16 amino acids. Deletions cut 3 bases from V and 5 bases from J, with 19 bases between. CDR1 is KGHSH, CDR2 LQKENI, per germline. In DNA, the CDR3 is TGTGCCAGCTCACCCAGGGACCTCACCCCTGGATATGGCTACACCTTC. It is translated as CASSPRDLTPGYGYTF.

This clonotype has more than one count but fewer than ten. The junction differs from germline at one of its ends, possibly a read error. This chain links TRBV10-3 with TRBJ2-5, with D perhaps matching TRBD1 (6 bases). Germline CDR1 reads ENHRY; CDR2 reads SYGVKD. The CDR3 is made up of 13 amino acids. This chain's CDR3 is CAIGGQMVEAQYF. The CDR3 coding sequence is TGTGCCATCGGGGGACAAATGGTAGAGGCCCAGTACTTC.